This entry features one T cell receptor beta chain sequence. Germline V CDR1 and CDR2: MDHEN, SYDVKM. The junction had 9 bases not matched to a gene; V was cut back by 6 bases and J by 7 bases. The CDR3 extends over 14 amino acids. Repertoires were generated with immunoSEQ multiplex PCR, while TCRdb's copy carries only in-frame clones and drops some. The sample holds 35,000 to 45,000 clones, approximately 90% seen once. The data belong to a study of T cell changes during pregnancy in multiple sclerosis. The chain employs TRBV28 and TRBJ1-2; 9 nucleotides line up with TRBD1. This TCR was sampled from a female donor with multiple sclerosis, enrolled in a pregnancy study. The sample in question was CD4+ T cells from peripheral blood mononuclear cells, obtained after pregnancy. The CDR3 region has the DNA TGTGCCAGCAGCCGGGTGGACAGGGGAGCTGGCTACACCTTC. Protein product: CASSRVDRGAGYTF.